The sequence of this TCR beta chain was determined in a study of vaccination and CD4 T cells after COVID-19. At the level of the study: Post-diagnosis, post-COVID samples were collected after a median around 100 days, ranging 35 to 161.

On this clonotype itself: What it binds is not known.

The Oncomine TCR Beta short-read assay was what sequenced the DNA obtained from cultured CD4+ T cells. TCRdb fed the PCR reads into MiXCR, producing one record per CDR3 protein. Here the sample spans about 21,000 distinct CDR3 sequences, around two fifths being singletons. Germline V lookup: CDR1 DFQATT, CDR2 SNEGSKA (reference sequence). V lost 5 bases and J lost 5, with 15 bases in between. CDR3 length: 14 amino acids. Time point here: late sampling 161 to 241 days after vaccination in a few convalescent patients. Treatment defined: roughly 10-day PBMC culture with coronavirus spike peptide pools or control peptides (ViraFEST assay). Once peptide pools had expanded antigen-specific T cells, ViraFEST sequenced TCRs.

This receptor was obtained from a human donor who had recovered from COVID-19. The sample was CD4+ T cells from blood, cultured in vitro, taken about 7 months after SARS-CoV-2 vaccination. V gene TRBV20-1 combines with J gene TRBJ2-2, with a tentative D call TRBD1 (6 bases). CDR3 nucleotides: TGCAGTGCTCTGGGACACAGGGAAACCGGGGAGCTGTTTTTT. This translates into CSALGHRETGELFF.